This TCR beta chain stems from a study of shared clonotypes between healthy human individuals. This clone was counted between two and nine times. Its antigen remains unknown. TCRdb keeps only in-frame clones here, not all; method: immunoSEQ multiplex PCR. This sample has some 1,100,000 clones, with about 80% found just once. Broader study findings: With a handful of donors compared, roughly 5% of naive CD4 clonotypes were shared. Naive subsets generally had larger estimated richness than memory subsets. Even with large depth, rarefaction showed that sorted-subset sequencing was incomplete.

The CDR3 has 14 residues. Germline V gene data show CDR1 as MDHEN and CDR2 as SYDVKM. Trimming cost V 5 bases and J 4 bases, with 14 bases left between them. The receptor was isolated from a man younger than 35 in good health. Some clones in this sample may be carry-over from other donors' samples. The sequencing input was memory CD4+ T cells from PBMCs. Stated subset: CD45RA-negative fraction. The J gene is TRBJ1-2, the V gene TRBV28; D perhaps matches TRBD1 (6 bases). The CDR3 reads CASSPGQRVYGYTF. CDR3 DNA: TGTGCCAGCAGTCCGGGACAAAGAGTCTATGGCTACACCTTC.